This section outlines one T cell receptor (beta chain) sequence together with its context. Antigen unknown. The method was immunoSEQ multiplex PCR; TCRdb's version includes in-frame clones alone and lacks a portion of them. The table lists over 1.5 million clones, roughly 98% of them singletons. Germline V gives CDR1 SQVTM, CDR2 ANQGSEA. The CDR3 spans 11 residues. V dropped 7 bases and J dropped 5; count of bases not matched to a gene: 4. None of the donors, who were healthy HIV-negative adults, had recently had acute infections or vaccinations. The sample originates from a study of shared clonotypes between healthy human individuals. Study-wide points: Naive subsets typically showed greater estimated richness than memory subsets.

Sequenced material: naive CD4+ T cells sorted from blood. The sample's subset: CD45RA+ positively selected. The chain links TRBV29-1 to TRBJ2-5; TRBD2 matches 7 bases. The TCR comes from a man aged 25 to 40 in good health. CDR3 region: CSGGEGETQYF. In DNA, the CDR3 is TGCAGCGGCGGGGAGGGTGAGACCCAGTACTTC.